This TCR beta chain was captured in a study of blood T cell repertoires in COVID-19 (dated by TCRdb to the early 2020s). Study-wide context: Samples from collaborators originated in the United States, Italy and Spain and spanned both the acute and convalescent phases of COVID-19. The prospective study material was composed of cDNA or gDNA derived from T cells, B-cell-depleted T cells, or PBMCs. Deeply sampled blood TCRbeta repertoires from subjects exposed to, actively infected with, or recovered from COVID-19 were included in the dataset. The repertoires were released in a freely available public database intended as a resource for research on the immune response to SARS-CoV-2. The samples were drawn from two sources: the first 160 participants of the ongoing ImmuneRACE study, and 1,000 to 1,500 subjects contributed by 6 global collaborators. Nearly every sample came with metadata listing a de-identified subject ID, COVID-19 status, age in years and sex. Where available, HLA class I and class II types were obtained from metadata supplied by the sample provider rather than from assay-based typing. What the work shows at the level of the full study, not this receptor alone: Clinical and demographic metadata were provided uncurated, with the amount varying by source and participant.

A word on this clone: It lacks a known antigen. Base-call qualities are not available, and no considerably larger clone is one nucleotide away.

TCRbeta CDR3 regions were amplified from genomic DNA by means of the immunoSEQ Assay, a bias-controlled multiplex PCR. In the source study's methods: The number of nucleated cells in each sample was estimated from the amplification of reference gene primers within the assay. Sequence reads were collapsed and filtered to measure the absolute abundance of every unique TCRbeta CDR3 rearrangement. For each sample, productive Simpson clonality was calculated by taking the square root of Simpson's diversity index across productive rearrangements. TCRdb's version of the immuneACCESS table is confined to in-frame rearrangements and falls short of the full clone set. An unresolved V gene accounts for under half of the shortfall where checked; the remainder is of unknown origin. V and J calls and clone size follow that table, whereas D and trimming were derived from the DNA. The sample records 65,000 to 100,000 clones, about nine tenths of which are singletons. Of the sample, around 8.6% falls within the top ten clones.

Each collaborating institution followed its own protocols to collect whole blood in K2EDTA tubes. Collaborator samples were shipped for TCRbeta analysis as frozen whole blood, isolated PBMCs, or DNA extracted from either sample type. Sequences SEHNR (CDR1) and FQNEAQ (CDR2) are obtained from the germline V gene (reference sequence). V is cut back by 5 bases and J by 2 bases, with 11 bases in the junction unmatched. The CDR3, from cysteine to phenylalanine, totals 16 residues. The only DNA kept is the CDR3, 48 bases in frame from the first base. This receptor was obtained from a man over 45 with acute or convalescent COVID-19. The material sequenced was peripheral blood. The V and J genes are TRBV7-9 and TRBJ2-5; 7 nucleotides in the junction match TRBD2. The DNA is TGTGCCAGCAGCCCCTTCCCCCGGGGGGATCAAGAGACCCAGTACTTC. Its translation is CASSPFPRGDQETQYF.